The present T cell receptor beta chain was sequenced within a study of blood T cell repertoires in COVID-19. At the level of the study: The origin of the acute and convalescent COVID-19 samples was the United States, Italy and Spain. PBMCs, B-cell-depleted T cells, or T cells were the source of the cDNA or gDNA that made up the material.

In the original workflow: Nucleated cell number was recorded as an estimate derived from reference gene primer amplification. Libraries were prepared by immunoSEQ multiplex PCR; TCRdb keeps only in-frame clonotypes and omits some of them. That table is the source of V, J and clone size, and D and trimming were worked out from the DNA. Here the sample spans 300,000 to 400,000 clones, around 82% being singletons. J was trimmed by 6 bases and V by 0 bases; bases with no gene match: 5. The germline V gene encodes CDR1 SGHNT and CDR2 YYREEE (reference sequence). The CDR3 runs 15 residues. Material for sequencing was peripheral blood. The rearrangement links TRBV5-4 to TRBJ1-4; the match to TRBD1 covers 7 bases. The receptor's source is a man aged 25 to 45 with active or convalescent COVID-19. CDR3 sequence (DNA): TGTGCCAGCAGCTTGGGGACAGGTGCGGATGAAAAACTGTTTTTT. Residues: CASSLGTGADEKLFF.